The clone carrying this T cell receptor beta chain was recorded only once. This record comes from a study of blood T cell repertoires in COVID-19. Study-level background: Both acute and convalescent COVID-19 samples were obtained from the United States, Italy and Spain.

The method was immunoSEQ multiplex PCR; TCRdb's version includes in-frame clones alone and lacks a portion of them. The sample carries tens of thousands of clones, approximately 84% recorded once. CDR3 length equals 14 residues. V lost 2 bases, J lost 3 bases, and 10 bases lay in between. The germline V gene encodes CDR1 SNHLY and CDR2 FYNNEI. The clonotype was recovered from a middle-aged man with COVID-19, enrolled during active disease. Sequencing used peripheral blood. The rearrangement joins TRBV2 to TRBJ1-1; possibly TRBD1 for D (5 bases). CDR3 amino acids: CASSEQGEDTEAFF. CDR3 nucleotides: TGTGCCAGCAGTGAACAGGGTGAAGACACTGAAGCTTTCTTT.